These 8 T cell receptor beta chains were sequenced from one sample in a study of cytomegalovirus exposure and HLA in healthy donors. PCR involved 60 Vbeta and 13 Jbeta primers. Only in-frame clones appear in the TCRdb table, and some are missing; sequencing was by immunoSEQ multiplex PCR. The profile shows 35,000 to 45,000 clones, approximately 74% of them singletons. Material for sequencing was PBMCs. The receptors stem from a man aged 25 to 40 in good health and CMV-seronegative.

V and J are TRBV19 and TRBJ1-2, with TRBD1 identical over 7 bases. CDR1 is LNHDA and CDR2 is SQIVND in the germline V gene (reference sequence). The trim removed 5 bases at V and 0 bases at J, leaving 6 bases unmatched. This CDR3 has 15 amino acids. This CDR3 is CASSAPGTANYGYTF. The CDR3 DNA follows: TGTGCCAGTAGTGCACCCGGGACAGCTAACTATGGCTACACCTTC.

This clone was recorded a few times. The chain links TRBV27 to TRBJ1-3, with D hard to call. The V end lost 8 bases, the J end lost 4 bases, and 12 bases lay between the germline ends. In germline, CDR1 is MNHEY, CDR2 SMNVEV (reference sequence). The CDR3 covers 13 residues. The CDR3, as DNA: TGTGCCAGCCGCCCCTTCGGGGGAAACACCATATATTTT. Its translation is CASRPFGGNTIYF.

The V call is TRBV7-6, the J call TRBJ2-5; 7 nucleotides align to TRBD2. Trimming cost V 6 bases and J 5 bases; bases outside gene matches: 9. CDR1 and CDR2 from the germline V gene are SGHVS and FNYEAQ. The CDR3 consists of 14 residues. CDR3 in amino acids: CASRPPGLGETQYF. The CDR3 DNA is TGTGCCAGCAGGCCGCCAGGACTAGGGGAGACCCAGTACTTC.

The genes are TRBV7-2 and TRBJ1-2; 7 nucleotides line up with TRBD1. V was pared by 5 bases and J by 4 bases, with 4 bases of the junction left unmatched. Germline V lookup: CDR1 SGHTA, CDR2 FQGNSA. This CDR3 has 13 amino acids. In nucleotides, the CDR3 is TGTGCCAGCAGCCCAGGGGGTGGCTATGGCTACACCTTC. This gives the protein CASSPGGGYGYTF.

The CDR3 nucleotides are TGTGCCAGCAGCTTCCTCGGGACAGCTAACCAAGAGACCCAGTACTTC. Its translation: CASSFLGTANQETQYF. The chain recombines TRBV7-2 with TRBJ2-5; 7 bases match TRBD1. This CDR3 spans 16 amino acids. The germline V gene encodes CDR1 SGHTA and CDR2 FQGNSA. V trimming: 3 bases; J trimming: 0 bases; junction bases outside the gene matches: 7.

The V and J genes are TRBV2 and TRBJ1-1; D perhaps matches TRBD1 (5 bases). Looked up from germline, CDR1 is SNHLY and CDR2 is FYNNEI. The CDR3 runs to 15 residues. The V end lost 7 bases, the J end lost 1 base, and 16 bases lay between the germline ends. This chain's CDR3 is CASNYGGGPNTEAFF. The CDR3 coding sequence is TGTGCCAGCAACTACGGGGGGGGTCCGAACACTGAAGCTTTCTTT. Using reference TRBV2 and TRBJ1-1 for the parts outside the CDR3, the full variable domain is EPEVTQTPSHQVTQMGQEVILRCVPISNHLYFYWYRQILGQKVEFLVSFYNNEISEKSEIFDDQFSVERPDGSNFTLKIRSTKLEDSAMYFCASNYGGGPNTEAFFGQGTRLTVV.

The chain has TRBV7-2 and TRBJ2-5; 15 nucleotides agree with TRBD2. This CDR3 region has 18 residues. The germline CDR1 and CDR2 sequences are SGHTA and FQGNSA. V dropped 4 bases and J dropped 2; count of bases not matched to a gene: 8. Written as DNA, the CDR3 is TGTGCCAGCAGCTCCCCGGGACTAGCGGGGGGCGGTCAAGAGACCCAGTACTTC. Its translation is CASSSPGLAGGGQETQYF.

The chain combines TRBV28 with TRBJ1-1, with 9 bases identical to TRBD1. This CDR3 contains 12 residues. The J segment lost 5 bases and the V segment lost 8 bases, leaving 3 bases of the junction unmatched. CDR1 is MDHEN and CDR2 is SYDVKM in the germline V gene. The CDR3 spells CASRQGGTEAFF. The CDR3 DNA reads TGTGCCAGCCGACAGGGGGGAACTGAAGCTTTCTTT.